What follows are 23 T cell receptor beta chains derived from one specimen sequenced in a study of T cell responses to AZD1222 COVID-19 vaccine. The repertoire was sequenced with immunoSEQ multiplex PCR; TCRdb's copy has only in-frame clones and lacks some. The sample has 50,000 or so clones, approximately 80% seen once. Sequenced material: peripheral blood, taken 28 days after the second AZD1222 dose. The receptors come from an adult who received the AZD1222 COVID-19 vaccine.

The genes are TRBV20-1 and TRBJ2-7; D uncertain. Trimming left V 1 base short and J 3 bases short, with 4 bases between. The CDR3 sequence is 11 residues long. CDR1 and CDR2 (germline): DFQATT, SNEGSKA (reference sequence). The DNA of the CDR3 is TGCAGTGCTAGAGTGAACTACGAGCAGTACTTC. Translation gives CSARVNYEQYF.

The chain combines TRBV7-9 with TRBJ1-1, with unresolved D. The V and J ends lost 3 bases and 1 base respectively, with 9 bases between them. The CDR3 is 14 amino acids. In germline, CDR1 is SEHNR, CDR2 FQNEAQ (reference sequence). The CDR3 protein is CASSFRSTNTEAFF. The CDR3 nucleotides read TGTGCCAGCAGCTTTAGATCCACGAACACTGAAGCTTTCTTT.

The rearrangement joins TRBV5-4 to TRBJ1-4, with a possible D match to TRBD1 (6 bases). CDR3 size: 13 residues. CDR1 is SGHNT and CDR2 is YYREEE in the germline V gene (reference sequence). With 2 bases removed from V and 7 bases from J, the gap between germline ends came to 9 bases. CDR3 bases: TGTGCCAGCAGCTTACAGGGCGGTGAAAAACTGTTTTTT. Translated, it gives CASSLQGGEKLFF.

V is TRBV7-6 and J is TRBJ2-6; D is unresolved. Germline V gene sequence: CDR1 SGHVS, CDR2 FNYEAQ. The germline V and J ends were trimmed by 0 bases and 0 bases, with 3 bases remaining between them. The CDR3 spans 15 residues. In DNA form, the CDR3 reads TGTGCCAGCAGCTTAGCCCTCTCTGGGGCCAACGTCCTGACTTTC. Protein sequence: CASSLALSGANVLTF.

The chain is built from TRBV7-2 and TRBJ2-3; the D gene is possibly TRBD2 (6 bases). Germline CDR1 reads SGHTA; CDR2 reads FQGNSA. V was trimmed by 3 bases and J by 0 bases, leaving 10 bases between them. This CDR3 contains 15 residues. The CDR3 reads CASSFSGPSTDTQYF. The CDR3 DNA is TGTGCCAGCAGCTTTAGCGGCCCCAGCACAGATACGCAGTATTTT.

The J gene is TRBJ1-5, the V gene TRBV27; D not certain. Germline V gene sequence: CDR1 MNHEY, CDR2 SMNVEV (reference sequence). This CDR3 has 13 residues. V lost 2 bases to trimming and J lost 11 bases, with 13 bases between them. In nucleotides, the CDR3 is TGTGCCAGCAGTTTAGGTATTTGGGAGGCCCAGCATTTT. It yields the protein CASSLGIWEAQHF.

The rearrangement joins TRBV20-1 to TRBJ2-1; 10 bases are shared with TRBD2. From germline, CDR1 is DFQATT and CDR2 SNEGSKA (reference sequence). CDR3 length equals 14 residues. V lost 3 bases to trimming and J lost 4 bases; unmatched junction nucleotides: 3. CDR3 in DNA: TGCAGTGCTAGTCCTAGCGGGAGTTACAATGAGCAGTTCTTC. Translating gives CSASPSGSYNEQFF.

This chain joins TRBV5-4 and TRBJ2-3; D is possibly TRBD1 (6 bases). Deletions cut 0 bases from V and 2 bases from J, with 13 bases between. The CDR3 is 16 amino acids. Germline V CDR1 and CDR2: SGHNT, YYREEE (reference sequence). The DNA for the CDR3 is TGTGCCAGCAGCTTGGCATTACGACAGGCCACAGATACGCAGTATTTT. It translates to CASSLALRQATDTQYF.

This chain uses TRBV19 with TRBJ1-5, with D hard to call. Between the trimmed V and J ends, which lost 3 bases and 4 bases, there was a span of 16 bases. The CDR3 extends over 16 amino acids. In germline, CDR1 is LNHDA, CDR2 SQIVND (reference sequence). The CDR3 loop is CASSMARQDQNQPQHF. The CDR3 DNA is TGTGCCAGTAGTATGGCGCGGCAGGACCAAAATCAGCCCCAGCATTTT.

V and J are TRBV13 and TRBJ1-2, with 7 bases identical to TRBD1. V gave up 6 bases and J gave up 4 bases; unmatched junction bases: 11. This CDR3 is built from 15 residues. Germline assignment: CDR1 PRHDT and CDR2 FYEKMQ (reference sequence). The CDR3 is CASSFRGQPIYGYTF. Here the CDR3 DNA reads TGTGCCAGCAGTTTTAGGGGACAGCCTATCTATGGCTACACCTTC.

The chain couples TRBV28 to TRBJ1-2; no clear D. Germline loops: CDR1 MDHEN, CDR2 SYDVKM. Trimming took 5 bases from V and 4 from J, leaving 11 bases between them. This CDR3 is built from 13 residues. CDR3 loop: CASSNREVYGYTF. CDR3 in DNA: TGTGCCAGCAGTAATAGGGAAGTCTATGGCTACACCTTC.

The rearrangement links TRBV11-2 to TRBJ2-2; the D gene is possibly TRBD2 (6 bases). The ends were cut back, 6 bases at V and 8 bases at J, with 16 bases in the middle. CDR1 and CDR2 from the germline V gene are SGHAT and FQNNGV. The CDR3 length is 14 residues. CDR3 coding DNA: TGTGCCAGCAGTCCCCCCGCGGGGCGGGGGGAGCTGTTTTTT. Amino acids: CASSPPAGRGELFF.

The genes are TRBV10-1 and TRBJ1-5; D remains ambiguous. CDR1 and CDR2 from the germline V gene are WNHNN and SYGVQD (reference sequence). V was clipped by 6 bases and J by 6 bases, with 15 bases between them. The CDR3 has 14 amino acids. CDR3 sequence reads: CASRAPSLGQPQHF. The CDR3 DNA follows: TGCGCCAGCAGGGCCCCCTCCTTGGGTCAGCCCCAGCATTTT.

This clone is termed medium-sized. The chain employs TRBV13 and TRBJ1-6, with 11 nucleotides matching TRBD1. The CDR3 sequence is 16 residues long. Losses at the gene ends were 0 bases for V and 9 bases for J; bases not matched to a gene: 4. Germline assignment: CDR1 PRHDT and CDR2 FYEKMQ (reference sequence). CDR3 loop: CASSLGAGQGASPLHF. The CDR3 DNA follows: TGTGCCAGCAGCTTAGGCGCAGGACAGGGGGCTTCACCCCTCCACTTT.

Only a few counts were recorded for this clone. V gene TRBV29-1 combines with J gene TRBJ1-3, with D maybe TRBD1 (6 bases). The CDR3 is made up of 14 amino acids. Trimming stripped 1 base from V and 5 bases from J, with 12 bases between. From germline, CDR1 is SQVTM and CDR2 ANQGSEA. As DNA, the CDR3 is TGCAGCGTTGAAGGCGGACAGAATAGAAACACCATATATTTT. It yields the protein CSVEGGQNRNTIYF.

The CDR3 DNA reads TGTGCCAGCAGCTTAGGGCGGGAGGTATACGAGCAGTACTTC. Protein product: CASSLGREVYEQYF. The chain couples TRBV7-2 to TRBJ2-7, with 8 bases identical to TRBD2. The CDR3 is made up of 14 amino acids. Germline CDR1 and CDR2: SGHTA and FQGNSA. Losses at the gene ends were 1 base for V and 4 bases for J; bases not matched to a gene: 3.

CDR3 coding DNA: TGTGCCAGCAGCCCCCTCCCTGGAAACACCATATATTTT. Protein: CASSPLPGNTIYF. This chain uses TRBV3-1 (or the pseudogene TRBV3-2) with TRBJ1-3, with unresolved D. Germline V gives CDR1 LGHDT, CDR2 YNNKEL (reference sequence). The V and J ends lost 4 bases and 2 bases respectively, with 6 bases between them. The CDR3 is 13 amino acids.

This sequence joins TRBV7-2 and TRBJ1-4; 10 bases are a match to TRBD1. V gave up 5 bases and J gave up 7 bases; unmatched junction bases: 4. Germline CDR1 reads SGHTA; CDR2 reads FQGNSA. The CDR3 length is 14 residues. CDR3 sequence reads: CASSLRQGAEKLFF. DNA for the CDR3: TGTGCCAGCAGCCTACGACAGGGGGCTGAAAAACTGTTTTTT.

Written as DNA, the CDR3 is TGTGCCAGCAGCCCCGGGGGGGGACGGAACTATGGCTACACCTTC. Translating gives CASSPGGGRNYGYTF. The V gene is TRBV5-4, the J gene TRBJ1-2, with TRBD1 as a possible D gene (5 bases). The CDR3 totals 15 residues. Germline V lookup: CDR1 SGHNT, CDR2 YYREEE (reference sequence). With 4 bases removed from V and 2 bases from J, the gap between germline ends came to 15 bases.

This clone qualifies as medium-sized. This chain's CDR3 is CASSYGTNEQFF. CDR3 sequence (DNA): TGTGCCAGCAGTTACGGAACAAATGAGCAGTTCTTC. The V gene is TRBV6-2 or TRBV6-3, the J gene TRBJ2-1; no reliable D call. Trimming took off 2 bases at V and 7 bases at J, with 6 bases between the two ends. CDR1 is MNHEY, CDR2 SVGEGT, per germline. This CDR3 region has 12 residues.

The V call is TRBV6-6, the J call TRBJ1-2, with TRBD1 as a possible D gene (5 bases). The CDR3 has 14 amino acids. Germline lookup yields CDR1 MNHNY and CDR2 SVGAGI (reference sequence). V was shortened by 10 bases and J by 3 bases, with 18 bases between the two germline ends. Here the CDR3 reads CAIQPGGIDYGYTF. The CDR3 DNA sequence: TGTGCCATTCAGCCGGGGGGGATAGACTATGGCTACACCTTC.

The chain employs TRBV9 and TRBJ2-1; D not certain. Between the trimmed V and J ends, which lost 0 bases and 6 bases, there was a span of 10 bases. The CDR3 contains 14 residues. Germline assignment: CDR1 SGDLS and CDR2 YYNGEE. The CDR3 spells CASSVAAVLNEQFF. CDR3 coding DNA: TGTGCCAGCAGCGTAGCGGCAGTCCTCAATGAGCAGTTCTTC.

The chain is built from TRBV28 and TRBJ1-2; D is unclear. Trimming removed 6 bases at V and 5 bases at J, with 10 bases between. The CDR3 is 12 residues long. Germline V lookup: CDR1 MDHEN, CDR2 SYDVKM. The CDR3 sequence is CASSWAVYGYTF. CDR3 sequence (DNA): TGTGCCAGCAGCTGGGCAGTGTATGGCTACACCTTC.